This T cell receptor (beta chain) was sequenced during a study of shared clonotypes between healthy human individuals. Overall study results and limits: The generation probabilities recorded for non-shared clonotypes fell below those of clonotypes shared by all four donors.

A word on this clone: Its matching antigen is unknown.

Libraries were prepared by immunoSEQ multiplex PCR; TCRdb keeps only in-frame clonotypes and omits some of them. The sample lists hundreds of thousands of clones, roughly 72% seen once, with under 2% in the top ten. CD4+ cells yielded CD45RA+ naive and CD45RA-negative memory subsets. This CDR3 is 15 amino acids long. V lost 0 bases and J lost 5, with 13 bases in between. The germline V gene has CDR1 SGDLS and CDR2 YYNGEE. This chain connects TRBV9 to TRBJ2-3, with a tentative D call TRBD2 (6 bases). The source of this sequence is a woman aged 25-40 years in good health. Material: memory CD4+ T cells sorted from blood. Noted subset: CD45RA-negative fraction. The chain's CDR3 is CASSVVGMGGDTQYF. The CDR3 region has the DNA TGTGCCAGCAGCGTAGTGGGCATGGGGGGAGATACGCAGTATTTT.